This T cell receptor beta chain came from a study of identical twins. The V gene lost 7 bases and the J gene lost 5 bases, with 15 bases spanning the gap. CDR3 length equals 14 residues. Via MiXCR, TCRdb re-called the 5' RACE reads, giving one row per CDR3 protein. The table lists 200,000 to 250,000 distinct CDR3 sequences, about 13% of them singletons. In its sample, this clonotype was seen once. This same sample was also part of a study on yellow fever vaccine responses in identical twins.

Sequencing was performed on memory (CD45RO+) T cells sorted from blood. The origin of this receptor is a woman aged 18 to 35 in good health. The chain links TRBV12-3 or TRBV12-4 to TRBJ2-1, with no clear D. The CDR3 region is CASTPQEVHNEQFF. Here the CDR3 DNA reads TGTGCCAGCACCCCCCAAGAGGTCCACAATGAGCAGTTCTTC.